These T cell receptor beta chains were read from a single sample in a study of cytomegalovirus exposure and HLA in healthy donors. Data came from immunoSEQ multiplex PCR; TCRdb stores just in-frame clones and leaves some out. The sample consists of more than 150,000 clones, around three quarters of them appearing once. The sample taken for sequencing was PBMCs. These receptors originate from a woman in her forties or fifties in good health and CMV-seropositive. CDR3s include the opening cysteine and the closing phenylalanine or tryptophan. The D gene is left open where the match is weak. Rows may omit the clone size; those that give it use once, few, many or a size class.

j_gene | v_gene | d_gene | abundance | len | CDR3nt | CDR3aa
TRBJ1-1 | TRBV2 | - | - | 13 | TGTGCCAGCAGTGGGGCAGGTAACACTGAAGCTTTCTTT | CASSGAGNTEAFF
TRBJ2-2 | TRBV7-2 | - | once | 16 | TGTGCCAGCAGCTCCCGAGGTCCATCGAACACCGGGGAGCTGTTTTTT | CASSSRGPSNTGELFF
TRBJ2-7 | TRBV27 | - | - | 13 | TGTGCCAGCAGTTGGGGAGTCTCCTGGGAGCAGTACTTC | CASSWGVSWEQYF
TRBJ1-2 | TRBV6-6 | TRBD1 | - | 13 | TGTGCCAGCAGTACACAGGGGACCTATGGCTACACCTTC | CASSTQGTYGYTF
TRBJ2-2 | TRBV11-2 | TRBD2 | - | 17 | TGTGCCAGCAACCCGGGCGGCGGGAGGAGGGACACCGGGGAGCTGTTTTTT | CASNPGGGRRDTGELFF
TRBJ2-4 | TRBV18 | - | - | 17 | TGTGCCAGCTCACCACCCAAGTTAGCCTCGGCCAAAAACATTCAGTACTTC | CASSPPKLASAKNIQYF
TRBJ2-3 | TRBV7-2 | TRBD2 | - | 15 | TGTGCCAGCAGCTTACTAGCGGTCGGCACAGATACGCAGTATTTT | CASSLLAVGTDTQYF
TRBJ2-3 | TRBV30 | - | - | 11 | TGTGCCTGGAGTCGGGGAGATACGCAGTATTTT | CAWSRGDTQYF
TRBJ2-2 | TRBV27 | - | - | 15 | TGTGCCAGCAATCGGGGAGGGGGGAACACCGGGGAGCTGTTTTTT | CASNRGGGNTGELFF
TRBJ1-2 | TRBV15 | TRBD1 | - | 14 | TGTGCCACCAGCCCCCGACAGGGGCGTAATGGCTACACCTTC | CATSPRQGRNGYTF
TRBJ1-1 | TRBV28 | - | - | 18 | TGTGCCAGCAGTCCCATGGGGTCGGTGGCGCAGGGGTACACTGAAGCTTTCTTT | CASSPMGSVAQGYTEAFF
TRBJ1-3 | TRBV9 | - | few | 15 | TGTGCCAGCAGCATAACTCCTTCCTCTGGAAACACCATATATTTT | CASSITPSSGNTIYF
TRBJ1-3 | TRBV18 | TRBD1 | - | 16 | TGTGCCAGCTCAGCCAACAGGGGAATATCTGGAAACACCATATATTTT | CASSANRGISGNTIYF
TRBJ2-1 | TRBV7-9 | TRBD2 | - | 17 | TGTGCCAGCAGCTTTAAACTAGCGGGAGGGCCTCACAATGAGCAGTTCTTC | CASSFKLAGGPHNEQFF
TRBJ2-7 | TRBV7-2 | - | - | 14 | TGTGCCAGCAGCTTAGGGGGCGACCGGGACGAGCAGTACTTC | CASSLGGDRDEQYF
TRBJ1-3 | TRBV7-2 | - | - | 12 | TGTGCCAGCAGCTTATATGGAAACACCATATATTTT | CASSLYGNTIYF
TRBJ2-3 | TRBV6-1 | - | - | 11 | TGTGCCAGCAAGGGGACAGATACGCAGTATTTT | CASKGTDTQYF
TRBJ1-2 | TRBV7-2 | - | - | 14 | TGTGCCAGCAGCTTGGACAGTGCTAACTATGGCTACACCTTC | CASSLDSANYGYTF
TRBJ1-5 | TRBV30 | - | - | 14 | TGTGCCTGGAGTACAACAGGGAGCAATCAGCCCCAGCATTTT | CAWSTTGSNQPQHF
TRBJ1-2 | TRBV7-2 | TRBD1 | - | 13 | TGTGCCAGCAGCACCAGGACAGGTCCTGGCTACACCTTC | CASSTRTGPGYTF
TRBJ1-2 | TRBV28 | TRBD1 | - | 13 | TGTGCCGGGGGGACAGGAGCCCTCTATGGCTACACCTTC | CAGGTGALYGYTF
TRBJ2-3 | TRBV4-2 | TRBD2 | - | 17 | TGTGCCAGCAGCCAAGCCCCCTCGACGGGGGGTAAGGATACGCAGTATTTT | CASSQAPSTGGKDTQYF
TRBJ2-7 | TRBV10-3 | TRBD2 | - | 14 | TGTGCCATCAGTCAAAGCGGGAGAAGGATCGAGCAGTACTTC | CAISQSGRRIEQYF
TRBJ2-5 | TRBV14 | TRBD1 | few | 14 | TGTGCCAGCAGCCAAAACAGGGGGCAAGAGACCCAGTACTTC | CASSQNRGQETQYF
TRBJ1-2 | TRBV11-2 | TRBD1 | few | 15 | TGTGCCAGCAGCTTACTGGCCAGGGGGAACTATGGCTACACCTTC | CASSLLARGNYGYTF
TRBJ2-7 | TRBV29-1 | - | - | 14 | TGCAGCGTTGCCCCCAGGATCAGCTCCTACGAGCAGTACTTC | CSVAPRISSYEQYF
TRBJ2-7 | TRBV28 | TRBD2 | - | 13 | TGTGCCAGCAAACCGGGGGGGCCGAGGGAGCAGTACTTC | CASKPGGPREQYF
TRBJ1-2 | TRBV5-1 | TRBD1 | - | 15 | TGCGCCAGCAGCTTCGACAGGGGGCAGAACTATGGCTACACCTTC | CASSFDRGQNYGYTF
TRBJ2-4 | TRBV6-6 | TRBD2 | - | 16 | TGTGCCAGCGGACTAGCGGGGGTGCTAGCCAAAAACATTCAGTACTTC | CASGLAGVLAKNIQYF
TRBJ1-4 | TRBV18 | - | - | 14 | TGTGCCAGCTCACCTAGGACAAGTGGTGAAAAACTGTTTTTT | CASSPRTSGEKLFF
TRBJ1-1 | TRBV7-9 | - | once | 15 | TGTGCCAGCAGCTTCCCCCGAGGACAGAACACTGAAGCTTTCTTT | CASSFPRGQNTEAFF
TRBJ2-6 | TRBV15 | - | - | 17 | TGTGCCACCAGCAGAGATAGGTCAGGGGTTGGGGCCAACGTCCTGACTTTC | CATSRDRSGVGANVLTF
TRBJ2-2 | TRBV7-3 | TRBD2 | - | 18 | TGTGCCAGCAGCTTCGGACTAGCGGGCAAAGGGAACACCGGGGAGCTGTTTTTT | CASSFGLAGKGNTGELFF
TRBJ2-1 | TRBV11-3 | - | - | 13 | TGTGCCAGCAGCTTCGAAGCGGGCAATGAGCAGTTCTTC | CASSFEAGNEQFF
TRBJ2-7 | TRBV4-1 | TRBD1 | - | 17 | TGCGCCAGCAGCCAAGATGGAAAGGGGGCGATCTTCTACGAGCAGTACTTC | CASSQDGKGAIFYEQYF
TRBJ1-2 | TRBV10-2 | TRBD1 | few | 14 | TGCGCCAGCGGCCTTACAGGGGGCGAGTATGGCTACACCTTC | CASGLTGGEYGYTF
TRBJ2-1 | TRBV5-6 | TRBD2 | - | 15 | TGTGCCAGCAGTCTCGGGGGGATCTCCTACAATGAGCAGTTCTTC | CASSLGGISYNEQFF
TRBJ2-5 | TRBV6-1 | TRBD2 | - | 14 | TGTGCCAGCAGTGGTCTAGCGGGCCGAGGGACCCAGTACTTC | CASSGLAGRGTQYF
TRBJ1-6 | TRBV28 | - | - | 14 | TGTGCCAGCAAAATACAGGCTCTGAATTCACCCCTCCACTTT | CASKIQALNSPLHF
TRBJ1-4 | TRBV28 | TRBD1 | - | 15 | TGTGCCAGCAGTTTATTTGACAGGGGTGGAGAAAAACTGTTTTTT | CASSLFDRGGEKLFF
TRBJ2-6 | TRBV4-3 | TRBD1 | - | 18 | TGCGCCAGCAGCCTTTTTGGACAGGGGCCCTCTGGGGCCAACGTCCTGACTTTC | CASSLFGQGPSGANVLTF
TRBJ1-1 | TRBV6-1 | TRBD1 | - | 14 | TGTGCCAGCAGCCATGGACAGGGGATAACTGAAGCTTTCTTT | CASSHGQGITEAFF
TRBJ2-3 | TRBV6-6 | - | - | 16 | TGTGCCAGCAGTTATTACGGGTCATTGGCGGGGGATACGCAGTATTTT | CASSYYGSLAGDTQYF
TRBJ2-7 | TRBV27 | TRBD1 | - | 16 | TGTGCCAGCAGTCCCAGGGACAGGGGGAGAAGCTACGAGCAGTACTTC | CASSPRDRGRSYEQYF
TRBJ2-7 | TRBV28 | - | - | 15 | TGTGCCAGCAGTTCCCCCGGGACTGAACCCTACGAGCAGTACTTC | CASSSPGTEPYEQYF
TRBJ2-7 | TRBV19 | TRBD2 | - | 15 | TGTGCCAGTAGCAGACTAGCGGGAGATCCCTACGAGCAGTACTTC | CASSRLAGDPYEQYF
TRBJ2-5 | TRBV7-9 | - | - | 13 | TGTGCCAGCACCTCCCAGGGGGGCGGAGACCAGTACTTC | CASTSQGGGDQYF
TRBJ2-1 | TRBV28 | TRBD2 | - | 10 | TGTGCCAGCGGCGGGAGGGAGCAGTTCTTC | CASGGREQFF
TRBJ2-7 | TRBV10-3 | TRBD2 | - | 14 | TGTGCCATCAGTGAACTAGCGGAGCCCTACGAGCAGTACTTC | CAISELAEPYEQYF
TRBJ2-3 | TRBV27 | TRBD1 | - | 14 | TGTGCCAGCAGTTTAGGGGGACAGACAGATACGCAGTATTTT | CASSLGGQTDTQYF
TRBJ1-2 | TRBV28 | TRBD1 | - | 15 | TGTGCCAGCAGTTTAGACAGGGGGCCCGTCTATGGCTACACCTTC | CASSLDRGPVYGYTF